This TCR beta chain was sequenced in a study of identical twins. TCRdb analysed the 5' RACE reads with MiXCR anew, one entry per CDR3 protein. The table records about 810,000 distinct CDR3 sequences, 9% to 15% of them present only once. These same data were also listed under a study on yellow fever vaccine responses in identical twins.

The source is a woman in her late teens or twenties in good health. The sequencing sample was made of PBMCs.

The CDR3: CASRRGTNYGYTF. In DNA, the CDR3 is TGTGCCAGCAGGCGAGGGACTAACTATGGCTACACCTTC. The chain employs TRBV6-1 and TRBJ1-2; D is undetermined. Deletions cut 6 bases from V and 0 bases from J, with 8 bases between. CDR1 and CDR2 from the germline V gene are MNHNS and SASEGT. This CDR3 spans 13 amino acids.